The clone carrying this T cell receptor (beta chain) was picked up many times. The record originates from a study of T cell repertoires in cytomegalovirus infection. The CDR3 spans 19 residues. V lost 4 bases to trimming and J lost 4 bases, with 28 bases between them. The V gene's germline CDR1 is LGHNT and CDR2 FRNRAP. TCRdb used MiXCR to reprocess the reads, holding one entry per CDR3 protein. The sample carries 400,000 or so distinct CDR3 sequences, about a sixth recorded once. This sequence originates from a human donor in good health (CMV status not recorded). Some clones in this sample may be carry-over from other donors' samples. The rearrangement joins TRBV12-5 to TRBJ1-1; a weak D match, TRBD1 (5 bases). The sequenced material came from PBMCs. CDR3 sequence (DNA): TGTGCTAGTGGTTACGCTCGGGACGGGATGTGGACCGTTAGCACTGAAGCTTTCTTT. This sequence encodes CASGYARDGMWTVSTEAFF.